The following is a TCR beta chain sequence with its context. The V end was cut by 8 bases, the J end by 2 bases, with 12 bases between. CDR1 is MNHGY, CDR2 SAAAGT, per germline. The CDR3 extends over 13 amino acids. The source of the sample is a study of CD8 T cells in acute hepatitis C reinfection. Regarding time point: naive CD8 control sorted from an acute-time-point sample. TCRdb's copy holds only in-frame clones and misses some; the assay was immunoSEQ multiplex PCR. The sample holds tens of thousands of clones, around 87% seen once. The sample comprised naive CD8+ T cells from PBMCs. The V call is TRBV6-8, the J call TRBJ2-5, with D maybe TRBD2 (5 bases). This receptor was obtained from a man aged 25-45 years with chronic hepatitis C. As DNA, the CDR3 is TGTGCCAGCCGTTGGTCGGGGCAAGAGACCCAGTACTTC. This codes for CASRWSGQETQYF.